This passage covers 2 T cell receptor beta chains from one sample sequenced in a study of cytomegalovirus exposure and HLA in healthy donors. This PCR relied on a set of 60 Vbeta primers and 13 Jbeta primers. Only in-frame clones appear in the TCRdb table, and some are missing; sequencing was by immunoSEQ multiplex PCR. This sample carries 65,000 to 75,000 clones, around 67% of them seen once, and the ten largest clones take around 1.9%. The sequencing input was PBMCs. These receptors all stem from a woman under 40 in good health and CMV-seronegative.

The CDR3 DNA follows: TGTGCCAGCAGCAGCCGTGGGACAGGGGGAAGCACCGGGGAGCTGTTTTTT. It encodes CASSSRGTGGSTGELFF. The chain links TRBV13 to TRBJ2-2; TRBD1 aligns across 11 bases. Germline trimming cut 5 bases from V and 4 bases from J; bases unmatched to any gene: 9. The CDR3 extends over 17 amino acids. Germline values: CDR1 PRHDT, CDR2 FYEKMQ (reference sequence).

The chain carries TRBV27 and TRBJ1-5; TRBD1 matches at 7 bases. V was pared by 3 bases and J by 3 bases, with 2 bases of the junction left unmatched. CDR3 size: 14 residues. CDR1 is MNHEY, CDR2 SMNVEV, per germline (reference sequence). DNA for the CDR3: TGTGCCAGCAGTTTGGGACAGTACAATCAGCCCCAGCATTTT. It codes for CASSLGQYNQPQHF.